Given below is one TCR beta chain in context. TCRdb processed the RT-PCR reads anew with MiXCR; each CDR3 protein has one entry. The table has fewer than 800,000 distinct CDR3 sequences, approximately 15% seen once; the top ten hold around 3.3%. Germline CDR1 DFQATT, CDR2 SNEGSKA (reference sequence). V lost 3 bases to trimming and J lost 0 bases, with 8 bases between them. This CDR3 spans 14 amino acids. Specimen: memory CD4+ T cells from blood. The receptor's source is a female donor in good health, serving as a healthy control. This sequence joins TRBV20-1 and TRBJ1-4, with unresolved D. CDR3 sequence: CSASSHPTNEKLFF. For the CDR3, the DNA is TGCAGTGCTAGCTCCCATCCAACTAATGAAAAACTGTTTTTT.